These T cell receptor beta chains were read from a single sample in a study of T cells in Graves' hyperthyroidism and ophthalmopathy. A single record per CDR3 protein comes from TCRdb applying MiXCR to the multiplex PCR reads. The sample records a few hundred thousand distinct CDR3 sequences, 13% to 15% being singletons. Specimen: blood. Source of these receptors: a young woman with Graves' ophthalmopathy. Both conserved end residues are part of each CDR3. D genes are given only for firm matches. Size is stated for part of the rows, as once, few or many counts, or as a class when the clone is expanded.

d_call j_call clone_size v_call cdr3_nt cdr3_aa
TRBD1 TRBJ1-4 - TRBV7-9 TGTGCCAGCAGCTTAGCGAATCTACCGACAGGGGATAGTGAAAAACTGTTTTTT CASSLANLPTGDSEKLFF
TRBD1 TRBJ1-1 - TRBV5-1 TGCGCCAGCAGCACCCGGGACAGGGTAACTGAAGCTTTCTTT CASSTRDRVTEAFF
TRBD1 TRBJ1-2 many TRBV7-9 TGTGCCAGCGGCACAGGGGGTGGCTACACCTTC CASGTGGGYTF
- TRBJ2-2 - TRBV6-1 TGTGCCAGCAGACCTTGGATCGGGTCTTCGAACACCGGGGAGCTGTTTTTT CASRPWIGSSNTGELFF
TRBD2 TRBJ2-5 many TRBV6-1 TGTGCCAGCATCGAGGGAAACGGGGGGGCGAAGGAGACCCAGTACTTC CASIEGNGGAKETQYF
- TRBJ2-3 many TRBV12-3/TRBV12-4 TGTGCCAGCAGGGTCGCGGGCCTCACGGATACGCAGTATTTT CASRVAGLTDTQYF
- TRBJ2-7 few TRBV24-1 TGTGCCACCAGTGAGTCAGGGCGCCCTTACGAGCAGTACTTC CATSESGRPYEQYF
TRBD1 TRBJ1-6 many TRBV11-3 TGTGCCAGCGGATCGGCCGGGACAGCGAATTCACCCCTCCACTTT CASGSAGTANSPLHF
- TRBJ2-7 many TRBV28 TGTGCCAGCAGTGAAACGACCTACGAGCAGTACTTC CASSETTYEQYF
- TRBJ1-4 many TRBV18 TGTGCCAGCTCACCTAACGGGGGCAGCGTCGAAAAACTGTTTTTT CASSPNGGSVEKLFF
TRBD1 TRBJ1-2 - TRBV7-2 TGTGCCAGCAGGGGACAGGGTGGTAACTATGGCTACACCTTC CASRGQGGNYGYTF
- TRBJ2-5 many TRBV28 TGTGCCAGCAGTCCAAATACAGGGTCAGAGACCCAGTACTTC CASSPNTGSETQYF
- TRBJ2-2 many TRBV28 TGTGCCAGCAGTCACAGGAGAGACACCGGGGAGCTGTTTTTT CASSHRRDTGELFF
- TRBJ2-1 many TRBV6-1 TGTGCCAGCATGCTCGGGGGGCCGGTCAATGAGCAGTTCTTC CASMLGGPVNEQFF
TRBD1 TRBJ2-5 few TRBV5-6 TGTGCCAGCAGCCTTGGCACAGGGGCTCGGCAAGAGACCCAGTACTTC CASSLGTGARQETQYF
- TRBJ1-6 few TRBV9 TGTGCCAGCAACTACGGTTCAGGATTGGTGGATTCACCCCTCCACTTT CASNYGSGLVDSPLHF
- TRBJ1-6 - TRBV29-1 TGCAGCGTTGCCGGGGTAAGAGGGGATAATTCACCCCTCCACTTT CSVAGVRGDNSPLHF
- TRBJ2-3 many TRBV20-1 TGCAGTGCTAGAGATCGCGGAACCACAGATACGCAGTATTTT CSARDRGTTDTQYF
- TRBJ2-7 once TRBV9 TGTACCAGCAGCGTAGATCCGACAGATACCTACGAGCAGTACTTC CTSSVDPTDTYEQYF
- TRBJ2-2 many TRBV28 TGTGCCAGCAGTTCTCCCGACTACCTTCTCACCGGGGAGCTGTTTTTT CASSSPDYLLTGELFF
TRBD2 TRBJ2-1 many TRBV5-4 TGTGCCAGCAGCTCCCTAGCGGGGGGGCTTCGGGAGCAGTTCTTC CASSSLAGGLREQFF
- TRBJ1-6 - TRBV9 TGTGCCAGCAGCGCCTCGGCCGGGAATTCACCCCTCCACTTT CASSASAGNSPLHF
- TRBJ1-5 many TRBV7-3 TGTGCCAGCAGCTTATTCAGGGATCAGCCCCAGCATTTT CASSLFRDQPQHF
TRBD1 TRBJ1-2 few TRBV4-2 TGTGCCAGCAGCCAAGATCTTGGGAACCCACAGGGGGTAAACTATGGCTACACCTTC CASSQDLGNPQGVNYGYTF
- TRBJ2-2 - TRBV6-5 TGTGCCAGCAGTTACTCGTGGAACCCCGGGGAGCTGTTTTTT CASSYSWNPGELFF
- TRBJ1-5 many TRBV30 TGTGCCTGGAGTACGGGTTGGGGCAATCAGCCCCAGCATTTT CAWSTGWGNQPQHF
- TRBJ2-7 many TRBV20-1 TGCAGTGCTAGCGAAACCAGCGAGCAGTACTTC CSASETSEQYF
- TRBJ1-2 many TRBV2 TGTGCCAGCAGTGAATTTAGGAGGGGCGGTGATGGCTACACCTTC CASSEFRRGGDGYTF
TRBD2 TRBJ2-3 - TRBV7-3 TGTGCCAGCAGCCCTAATAGCGGGAGGGCCTCGACGCAGTATTTT CASSPNSGRASTQYF
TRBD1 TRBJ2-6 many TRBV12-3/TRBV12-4 TGTGCCAGCAGTTTAAGCGTGGACAGGGTTTTTCTAGTTGGGGCCAACGTCCTGACTTTC CASSLSVDRVFLVGANVLTF
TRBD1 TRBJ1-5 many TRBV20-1 TGCAGTGCTGGGGACAGCGGCCAGCCCCAGCATTTT CSAGDSGQPQHF